The rows below give T cell receptor beta chains drawn from one sample of a study of cytomegalovirus exposure and HLA in healthy donors. Libraries were prepared by immunoSEQ multiplex PCR; TCRdb keeps only in-frame clonotypes and omits some of them. The table has 140,000 to 150,000 clones, roughly three fifths seen once; the top ten hold 6.5%. Sequences were obtained from PBMCs. These receptors all come from an older woman in good health and CMV-seronegative. Both conserved end residues are trimmed from each CDR3.

j_call v_call cdr3_aa
TRBJ2-7 TRBV11-2 ASSLVPPDRGQSEQY
TRBJ1-5 TRBV7-9 ASSPDRGNQPQH
TRBJ2-7 TRBV18 ASSLRQGQLGEQY
TRBJ2-5 TRBV9 ASSVGTSGLTYQETQY
TRBJ2-3 TRBV28 ASSLDRGFTDTQY
TRBJ2-3 TRBV7-2 ASTSPLRVDTQY
TRBJ1-4 TRBV14 ASSQATGGSEKLF
TRBJ2-6 TRBV7-2 ASSSHSGANVLT
TRBJ2-7 TRBV5-4 ASSLTSGREYEQY
TRBJ1-2 TRBV6-6 ASSYSTPRYGYT
TRBJ1-4 TRBV15 ATSAQPGQGAAEKLF
TRBJ1-1 TRBV27 ASSTRRGRSMNTEAF
TRBJ2-3 TRBV19 ASSILLMRGRGGFGTDTQY
TRBJ2-5 TRBV9 ASSKTGPETQY
TRBJ2-7 TRBV2 ASSEVGSSEQY
TRBJ2-2 TRBV5-6 ASSRDRGLSTGELF
TRBJ2-1 TRBV6-1 ASSEVRRVGGNEQF
TRBJ2-3 TRBV5-6 ASSFGLAGGSTDTQY
TRBJ1-2 TRBV19 ASTPTGVKYYT
TRBJ1-2 TRBV5-1 ASSPPGQGLGYT
TRBJ1-4 TRBV27 ASSLIGANEKLF
TRBJ1-2 TRBV2 ASSDMTIYGYT
TRBJ2-1 TRBV19 ASKQREGRRDNEQF
TRBJ2-2 TRBV11-3 ASSLSGLAGTGELF
TRBJ1-4 TRBV6-6 ASSYSGTGGEKLF
TRBJ1-2 TRBV4-3 ASSQDRIAFYGYT
TRBJ1-3 TRBV11-2 ASSLVGGGNTIY
TRBJ1-5 TRBV19 ASSMATVGRLGQPQH
TRBJ2-3 TRBV7-7 ASSLGTADTQY
TRBJ2-1 TRBV10-3 AIRGANEQF
TRBJ2-5 TRBV5-4 ASSFRGSGETQY
TRBJ2-3 TRBV5-1 ASSLAGGGSADTQY
TRBJ1-6 TRBV5-6 ASSQVWTENSPLH
TRBJ1-3 TRBV7-9 ASSDTFSSGNTIY
TRBJ2-7 TRBV7-2 ASRRGTDYEQY
TRBJ1-3 TRBV6-1 ASSDHRRTSGNTIY
TRBJ2-5 TRBV19 ASSSGTVVKTQY
TRBJ2-2 TRBV6-6 ASSYAATTGELF